This TCR beta chain was observed in a study of OX40 agonist ivuxolimab in advanced cancers. Study background: Patients receiving dose escalation had hepatocellular carcinoma, melanoma, renal cell or head and neck cancer. One hepatocellular carcinoma and a couple of cutaneous melanoma patients partially responded.

From germline, CDR1 is SNHLY and CDR2 FYNNEI. This CDR3 region has 14 residues. J lost 5 bases, V lost 5 bases, and 5 bases had no gene match. A note on this clone: Its antigen is as yet unknown.

The protocol was immunoSEQ multiplex PCR, while the TCRdb copy is restricted to in-frame clones and leaves out a portion. The sample shows some 19,000 clones, about 80% of them seen only once. General study results and limits: On average, a greater number of expanded clones characterised CD8+ T cells relative to CD4+. Partial responders treated at 0.1-3.0 mg/kg exhibited clonal expansion among the lowest measured.

The sample was CD4+ or CD8+ T cells sorted from blood, taken in a trial of the OX40 agonist ivuxolimab. The chain uses TRBV2 and TRBJ1-1; 10 bases are a match to TRBD1. This receptor was obtained from an adult with an advanced solid tumor such as melanoma, head and neck, liver or kidney cancer. The CDR3, as DNA: TGTGCCAGCAGTCCCGACAGGGGGCAAACTGAAGCTTTCTTT. It yields the protein CASSPDRGQTEAFF.